A single sample is the source of the 15 T cell receptor beta chains below, sequenced in a study of blood T cell repertoires in COVID-19 (dated by TCRdb to the early 2020s). The receptor library was made with the immunoSEQ multiplex PCR assay. TCRdb mirrors the immuneACCESS table, restricted to in-frame sequences. Some clones are absent from its copies; in checked studies, under half trace to an unresolved V gene, and the reason for the others is unknown. In all, the sample holds roughly 100,000 clones, and more than 70% of those were seen once. The ten biggest clones cover approximately 17% of the sample. Specimen: peripheral blood. These receptors all come from a woman older than 75 in a cohort sampled during active COVID-19.

The J gene is TRBJ1-5, the V gene TRBV19, with D tentatively TRBD1 (6 bases). Germline CDR1 reads LNHDA; CDR2 reads SQIVND (reference sequence). The germline V and J ends were trimmed by 5 bases and 2 bases, with 16 bases remaining between them. The CDR3 sequence is 16 residues long. CDR3 nucleotides: TGTGCCAGTAGTTCGTGGGGGGGGCGGGGCAATCAGCCCCAGCATTTT. Protein product: CASSSWGGRGNQPQHF.

The chain links TRBV7-3 to TRBJ2-3; D is unclear. The CDR3 spans 13 residues. Germline CDR1 and CDR2: SGHTA and FQGTGA. V was pared by 5 bases and J by 1 base, with 7 bases between. The CDR3 region is CASSRRGTDTQYF. In nucleotides, the CDR3 is TGTGCCAGCAGCCGCCGCGGCACAGATACGCAGTATTTT.

This clone was observed a few times. The chain is built from TRBV6-5 and TRBJ1-1, with D unclear. The ends were cut back, 8 bases at V and 5 bases at J, with 18 bases in the middle. This CDR3 has 14 amino acids. Germline assignment: CDR1 MNHEY and CDR2 SVGAGI. CDR3 sequence (DNA): TGTGCCAGCCGATTATTGACACAGAAGACTGAAGCTTTCTTT. It specifies CASRLLTQKTEAFF.

The genes are TRBV18 and TRBJ2-7; 9 bases line up with TRBD1. Germline V CDR1 and CDR2: KGHSH, LQKENI. V lost 5 bases to trimming and J lost 0 bases; unmatched junction nucleotides: 8. This CDR3 contains 16 residues. The CDR3 protein is CASSYSGTGSSYEQYF. CDR3 DNA sequence: TGTGCCAGCTCATATTCCGGGACAGGGAGCTCCTACGAGCAGTACTTC.

The rearrangement uses TRBV5-1 and TRBJ2-7, with D maybe TRBD2 (6 bases). Germline CDR1 and CDR2: SGHRS and YFSETQ. Between the trimmed V and J ends, which lost 4 bases and 7 bases, there was a span of 15 bases. The length of the CDR3 is 13 residues. CDR3 amino acids: CASSPGTLTEQYF. The CDR3 nucleotides read TGCGCCAGCAGCCCCGGGACTCTCACTGAGCAGTACTTC.

This clone was observed a few times. This chain joins TRBV5-1 and TRBJ1-1, with D possibly TRBD1 on 5 matching bases. Germline CDR1 SGHRS, CDR2 YFSETQ. V lost 6 bases and J lost 3, with 15 bases in between. CDR3 length equals 14 residues. This chain's CDR3 is CASNLRGDDTEAFF. The CDR3 coding sequence is TGCGCCAGCAACTTACGGGGGGACGACACTGAAGCTTTCTTT.

The chain is built from TRBV5-1 and TRBJ2-3; the match to TRBD2 covers 7 bases. CDR1 SGHRS and CDR2 YFSETQ come from the germline V gene. J was trimmed by 6 bases and V by 1 base; bases with no gene match: 11. CDR3 length: 16 residues. The CDR3 sequence: CASSLQSAGRDDTQYF. The CDR3, as DNA: TGCGCCAGCAGCTTGCAGTCAGCGGGGCGAGATGATACGCAGTATTTT.

This chain uses TRBV10-1 with TRBJ2-5; a weak D match, TRBD1 (5 bases). Trimming took off 4 bases at V and 3 bases at J, with 12 bases between the two ends. The CDR3 extends over 14 amino acids. Germline loops: CDR1 WNHNN, CDR2 SYGVQD (reference sequence). Here the CDR3 reads CASSAGSAEETQYF. The CDR3 DNA reads TGCGCCAGCAGTGCAGGGTCCGCTGAAGAGACCCAGTACTTC.

The count of this clone is one. The V gene is TRBV2, the J gene TRBJ1-2; D is unclear. Germline V gene lookup returns CDR1 SNHLY and CDR2 FYNNEI. The CDR3 covers 13 residues. V was cut by 3 bases and J by 7 bases, with 12 bases left in between. CDR3 sequence: CASSDDISRGYTF. The CDR3 bases are TGTGCCAGCAGTGATGACATAAGTCGTGGCTACACCTTC.

This clone was observed a few times. V and J are TRBV10-3 and TRBJ2-5; D unresolved. The CDR3 loop spans 13 amino acids. Germline CDR1 is ENHRY and CDR2 is SYGVKD. V dropped 3 bases and J dropped 0 bases, with 5 bases sitting between them. The CDR3 region is CAISESNQETQYF. CDR3 DNA: TGTGCCATCAGTGAATCTAACCAAGAGACCCAGTACTTC.

This chain links TRBV3-1 (or the pseudogene TRBV3-2) with TRBJ2-3; D possibly corresponds to TRBD1 (6 bases). V shed 3 bases and J shed 0 bases, with 16 bases lying between them. Germline V gene data show CDR1 as LGHDT and CDR2 as YNNKEL (reference sequence). CDR3 length: 17 amino acids. The CDR3 reads CASSHYPDRRSTDTQYF. CDR3 in DNA: TGTGCCAGCAGCCACTACCCTGACAGGAGGAGCACAGATACGCAGTATTTT.

This rearrangement joins TRBV21-1 to TRBJ1-5. TRBV21-1 corresponds to a pseudogene. This CDR3 has 12 residues. CDR3 DNA: TGTGCCAGCAGCAAATCTACTCAGCCCCAGCATTTT. It encodes CASSKSTQPQHF.

The CDR3 DNA reads TGTGCCAGCAGCTTGGGGGACAGGGGGCATAACAATGAGCAGTTCTTC. The encoded protein is CASSLGDRGHNNEQFF. The chain uses TRBV5-4 and TRBJ2-1, with 12 bases identical to TRBD1. The V and J ends lost 0 bases and 5 bases, in that order; junction bases with no gene match: 3. The CDR3 covers 16 residues. Germline V gives CDR1 SGHNT, CDR2 YYREEE (reference sequence).

The chain links TRBV25-1 to TRBJ1-3; maybe TRBD1 (5 bases). Germline V gene lookup returns CDR1 MGHDK and CDR2 SYGVNS. The CDR3 is 16 amino acids. V gave up 6 bases and J gave up 0 bases, with 15 bases separating them. The CDR3 nucleotides are TGTGCCAGCAGCGCTGGGACTTTTAGCTCTGGAAACACCATATATTTT. Encoded protein: CASSAGTFSSGNTIYF.

The gene calls are TRBV2 and TRBJ2-7; 14 nucleotides align to TRBD2. V lost 6 bases and J lost 5; bases outside the gene matches: 3. This CDR3 region has 14 residues. Germline-derived CDR1 and CDR2 are SNHLY and FYNNEI. In DNA, the CDR3 is TGTGCCAGCAGCAAGACTAGCGGGAGGGACGAGCAGTACTTC. This gives the protein CASSKTSGRDEQYF.